The clone carrying this T cell receptor beta chain was found a few times. This CDR3 contains 14 residues. CDR1 and CDR2 (germline): MNHEY, SMNVEV (reference sequence). Trimming shortened V by 7 bases and J by 5 bases, and 17 bases separated the two germline ends. The TCRbeta library incorporated unique molecular identifiers. One entry per CDR3 protein results from TCRdb running MiXCR on the PCR reads. Counted here are 450,000 to 600,000 distinct CDR3 sequences, 15% to 20% occurring once; the ten biggest clones make up roughly 3.3%. This sample is drawn from a study of T-cell reconstitution after alpha-beta-depleted transplantation in children.

This specimen was PBMCs from the stem cell graft donor, taken from the stem cell graft. The source is a human donor who donated a stem cell graft to a child with acute lymphoblastic leukemia. The J gene is TRBJ2-5, the V gene TRBV27, with a possible D match to TRBD2 (6 bases). CDR3 coding DNA: TGTGCCAGCACCTCCCCGGGACTCAGGGAGACCCAGTACTTC. Translation gives CASTSPGLRETQYF.